This T cell receptor beta chain appears in the sequencing data of a study of post-analysis software for immune sequencing data. The library was made from cDNA and included unique molecular identifiers. TCRdb called the PCR reads again in MiXCR, with one record for every CDR3 protein. Of hundreds of thousands of distinct CDR3 sequences in the sample, approximately 53% were seen once. The sequenced sample was blood. This receptor was taken from a girl aged 10 to 17 with multiple sclerosis.

CDR3 amino acids: CSVGALAGGRHTQYF. DNA for the CDR3: TGCAGCGTTGGCGCGCTAGCGGGAGGGCGACATACGCAGTATTTT. The chain uses TRBV29-1 and TRBJ2-3, with 12 positions matching TRBD2. Germline V gives CDR1 SQVTM, CDR2 ANQGSEA. The CDR3 extends over 15 amino acids. Unmatched junction bases numbered 9, after V lost 4 bases and J lost 7 bases.